This TCR beta chain was recovered during a study of shared clonotypes between healthy human individuals. Only one count was recorded for this clone. The antigen remains unidentified. General study findings and limits: Generally, naive subsets (rather than memory subsets) showed larger estimated richness.

The run depth of the assay was deep. Libraries were prepared by immunoSEQ multiplex PCR; TCRdb keeps only in-frame clonotypes and omits some of them. The table includes roughly 2,300,000 clones, 92% detected once. Input material: naive CD4+ T cells from PBMCs. Subset: CD45RA+ positively selected. This clonotype was obtained from a man aged 18 to 29 in good health. Some clones in this sample may be carry-over from other donors' samples.

The CDR3 reads CASSQEGGAGRTDTQYF. CDR3 sequence (DNA): TGTGCCAGCAGCCAAGAAGGGGGGGCAGGACGCACAGATACGCAGTATTTT. The chain employs TRBV4-2 and TRBJ2-3; D possibly corresponds to TRBD2 (7 bases). Trimming cost V 0 bases and J 1 base, with 14 bases left between them. Germline V gene sequence: CDR1 LGHNA, CDR2 YNFKEQ. The CDR3 length is 17 residues.